This TCR beta chain was recorded in a study of cytomegalovirus exposure and HLA in healthy donors. In the study overall: Within an early data release were about 85 million unique TCRs drawn from HLA-typed donors.

PCR primers comprised 60 Vbeta and 13 Jbeta primers. This table comes from immunoSEQ multiplex PCR, and its TCRdb copy is limited to in-frame clones, with some not included. The table has approximately 150,000 clones, roughly four fifths seen once. The V and J ends lost 3 bases and 5 bases respectively, with 14 bases between them. Germline assignment: CDR1 LNHDA and CDR2 SQIVND (reference sequence). The CDR3 totals 15 residues. This rearrangement joins TRBV19 to TRBJ1-5, with TRBD1 as a possible D gene (5 bases). Sequencing was done on a sample of PBMCs. The TCR comes from a man between 18 and 35 years old in good health and CMV-seropositive. As DNA, the CDR3 is TGTGCCAGTAGTATTGCAGGAGGGGAACATCAGCCCCAGCATTTT. Its translation: CASSIAGGEHQPQHF.